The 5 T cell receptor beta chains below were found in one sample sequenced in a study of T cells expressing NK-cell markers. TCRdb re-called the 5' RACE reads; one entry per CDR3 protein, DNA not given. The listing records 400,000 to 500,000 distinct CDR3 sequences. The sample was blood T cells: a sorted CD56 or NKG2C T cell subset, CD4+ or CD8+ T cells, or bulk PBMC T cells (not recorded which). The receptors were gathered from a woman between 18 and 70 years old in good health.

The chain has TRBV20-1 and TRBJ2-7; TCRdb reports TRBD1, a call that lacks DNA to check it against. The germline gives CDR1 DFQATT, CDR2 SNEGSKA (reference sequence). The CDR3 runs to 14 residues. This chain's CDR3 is CSARPRQKPYEQYF.

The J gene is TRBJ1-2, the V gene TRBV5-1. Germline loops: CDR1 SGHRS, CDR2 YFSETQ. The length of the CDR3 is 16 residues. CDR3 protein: CASSLWGGSGDYGYTF.

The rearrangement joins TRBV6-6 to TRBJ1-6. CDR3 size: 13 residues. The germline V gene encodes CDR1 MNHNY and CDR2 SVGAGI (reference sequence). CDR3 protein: CASSTPQTGSLHF.

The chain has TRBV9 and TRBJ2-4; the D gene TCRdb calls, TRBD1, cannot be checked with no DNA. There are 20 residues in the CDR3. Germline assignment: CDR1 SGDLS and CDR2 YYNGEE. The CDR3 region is CASSAASGTGKLLAKNIQYF. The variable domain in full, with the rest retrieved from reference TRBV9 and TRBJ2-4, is DSGVTQTPKHLITATGQRVTLRCSPRSGDLSVYWYQQSLDQGLQFLIQYYNGEERAKGNILERFSAQQFPDLHSELNLSSLELGDSALYFCASSAASGTGKLLAKNIQYFGAGTRLSVL.

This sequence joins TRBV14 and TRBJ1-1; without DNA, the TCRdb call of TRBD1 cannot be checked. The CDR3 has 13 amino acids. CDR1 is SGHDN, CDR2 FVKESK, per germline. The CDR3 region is CASSRDSYQYAFF.